Presented here are 27 T cell receptor beta chains from one specimen sequenced in a study of blood T cell repertoires in COVID-19. Method: immunoSEQ multiplex PCR; TCRdb's copy keeps in-frame clones and lacks some. The profile shows a few hundred thousand clones, roughly 90% of them singletons. The source material was peripheral blood. These receptor sequences come from a woman aged 30 to 39 with COVID-19, enrolled during active disease.

The chain is built from TRBV10-3 and TRBJ1-3; 11 positions match TRBD1. The CDR3 extends over 15 amino acids. Germline lookup yields CDR1 ENHRY and CDR2 SYGVKD. Trimming removed 6 bases from V and 4 bases from J; junction bases left unmatched: 5. In DNA form, the CDR3 reads TGTGCCATCAGCGGACAGGGGGCGCGAGGAAACACCATATATTTT. Its translation is CAISGQGARGNTIYF.

The chain is built from TRBV13 and TRBJ1-2; D unresolved. The CDR3 runs to 12 residues. Germline V lookup: CDR1 PRHDT, CDR2 FYEKMQ (reference sequence). V was clipped by 5 bases and J by 10 bases, with 14 bases between them. The CDR3 here is CASSLQRGFYTF. The CDR3, as DNA: TGTGCCAGCAGCCTTCAGCGCGGTTTCTACACCTTC.

V is TRBV2 and J is TRBJ1-6; TRBD1 matches at 7 bases. The V segment lost 6 bases and the J segment 10 bases; nucleotides outside the gene matches: 12. Germline CDR1 SNHLY, CDR2 FYNNEI. The CDR3 contains 15 residues. The CDR3 DNA reads as TGTGCCAGCAGAACCCGACAGGGCACCTTCTCACCCCTCCACTTT. It is translated as CASRTRQGTFSPLHF.

On this clone itself: The same CDR3 can be traced to other DNA sequences in this sample. V and J are TRBV5-4 and TRBJ1-3, with D hard to call. This CDR3 contains 16 residues. Trimming took off 0 bases at V and 0 bases at J, with 10 bases between the two ends. Looked up from germline, CDR1 is SGHNT and CDR2 is YYREEE (reference sequence). The CDR3 is CASSLAGQSSGNTIYF. CDR3 DNA sequence: TGTGCCAGCAGCTTGGCAGGCCAGAGCTCTGGAAACACCATATATTTT.

This chain joins TRBV11-2 and TRBJ1-1; D not resolved. The CDR3 runs to 15 residues. V shed 0 bases and J shed 2 bases, with 10 bases lying between them. The germline CDR1 and CDR2 sequences are SGHAT and FQNNGV. The CDR3 bases are TGTGCCAGCAGCTTAGAACCTGGGCCCAACACTGAAGCTTTCTTT. Translating it yields CASSLEPGPNTEAFF. The full variable domain, with the rest looked up from reference TRBV11-2 and TRBJ1-1, is EAGVAQSPRYKIIEKRQSVAFWCNPISGHATLYWYQQILGQGPKLLIQFQNNGVVDDSQLPKDRFSAERLKGVDSTLKIQPAKLEDSAVYLCASSLEPGPNTEAFFGQGTRLTVV.

V usage is TRBV19 and J usage is TRBJ2-4; D is ambiguous. Deletions cut 3 bases from V and 7 bases from J, with 4 bases between. Per germline, CDR1 LNHDA and CDR2 SQIVND (reference sequence). The CDR3 runs 11 residues. Here the CDR3 reads CASSIQNIQYF. The CDR3 bases are TGTGCCAGTAGTATCCAGAACATTCAGTACTTC. Variable domain in full (rest from reference TRBV19 and TRBJ2-4): DGGITQSPKYLFRKEGQNVTLSCEQNLNHDAMYWYRQDPGQGLRLIYYSQIVNDFQKGDIAEGYSVSREKKESFPLTVTSAQKNPTAFYLCASSIQNIQYFGAGTRLSVL.

The gene calls are TRBV2 and TRBJ1-5; 8 bases agree with TRBD1. Losses at the gene ends were 6 bases for V and 0 bases for J; bases not matched to a gene: 7. The CDR3 is 16 amino acids. CDR1 and CDR2 (germline): SNHLY, FYNNEI. CDR3 sequence: CASSRDRTYSNQPQHF. The CDR3 DNA sequence: TGTGCCAGCAGCCGGGACAGGACCTATAGCAATCAGCCCCAGCATTTT.

This clone was detected a few times. The chain joins TRBV7-9 to TRBJ1-6, with TRBD1 matching 7 bases. The CDR3 has 12 amino acids. After removal of 6 bases from V and 10 bases from J, the junction contained 3 bases not matched to a gene. CDR1 is SEHNR, CDR2 FQNEAQ, per germline (reference sequence). CDR3 bases: TGTGCCAGCAGTAGACAGGGCTCACCCCTCCACTTT. Translated: CASSRQGSPLHF. Supplemented by reference TRBV7-9 and TRBJ1-6, the full variable domain reads DTGVSQNPRHKITKRGQNVTFRCDPISEHNRLYWYRQTLGQGPEFLTYFQNEAQLEKSRLLSDRFSAERPKGSFSTLEIQRTEQGDSAMYLCASSRQGSPLHFGNGTRLTVT.

This clone was counted between two and nine times. The chain has TRBV7-3 and TRBJ1-2, with TRBD1 matching 7 bases. The ends lost 4 bases at V and 6 bases at J; junction bases unmatched: 5. The CDR3 runs to 13 residues. CDR1 and CDR2 (germline): SGHTA, FQGTGA. CDR3: CASSSRQGDGYTF. In DNA, the CDR3 is TGTGCCAGCAGCTCCCGACAGGGAGATGGCTACACCTTC.

The chain recombines TRBV29-1 with TRBJ1-2; possible D gene TRBD1, 5 bases. CDR1 and CDR2 from the germline V gene are SQVTM and ANQGSEA. V shed 7 bases and J shed 3 bases, with 15 bases lying between them. CDR3 length equals 13 residues. The CDR3 coding sequence is TGCAGCGCTAGAATAGGAGGGGACTATGGCTACACCTTC. Translating it yields CSARIGGDYGYTF.

The V gene is TRBV20-1, the J gene TRBJ2-2; 7 nucleotides align to TRBD2. The CDR3 is made up of 11 amino acids. The V segment lost 6 bases and the J segment 7 bases; nucleotides outside the gene matches: 2. Germline V gives CDR1 DFQATT, CDR2 SNEGSKA (reference sequence). The CDR3 DNA reads TGCAGTGCACGGGAGGACGGGGAGCTGTTTTTT. Protein sequence: CSAREDGELFF.

V is TRBV19 and J is TRBJ2-7, with 8 bases that match TRBD1. Germline V gene data show CDR1 as LNHDA and CDR2 as SQIVND (reference sequence). The length of the CDR3 is 14 residues. V was pared by 4 bases and J by 3 bases, with 5 bases of the junction left unmatched. This CDR3 is CASSKDRANYEQYF. In DNA form, the CDR3 reads TGTGCCAGTAGTAAGGACAGGGCCAACTACGAGCAGTACTTC.

The V call is TRBV11-2, the J call TRBJ2-5, with TRBD1 matching 11 bases. The CDR3 totals 15 residues. CDR1 and CDR2 (germline): SGHAT, FQNNGV. After removal of 3 bases from V and 4 bases from J, the junction contained 4 bases not matched to a gene. The CDR3 DNA sequence: TGTGCCAGCAGCTTGCGCGGGACAGGGGGAGAGACCCAGTACTTC. It encodes CASSLRGTGGETQYF.

The rearrangement links TRBV28 to TRBJ2-5; 7 bases map to TRBD2. This CDR3 comprises 13 residues. Per the germline V gene, CDR1 is MDHEN and CDR2 is SYDVKM. The J segment lost 9 bases and the V segment lost 5 bases, leaving 9 bases of the junction unmatched. CDR3 amino acids: CASSAEGAGPQYF. CDR3 DNA sequence: TGTGCCAGCAGTGCTGAGGGAGCGGGGCCCCAGTACTTC.

The V call is TRBV2, the J call TRBJ2-7; possible D gene TRBD1, 6 bases. The V end was cut by 6 bases, the J end by 7 bases, with 19 bases between. Per the germline V gene, CDR1 is SNHLY and CDR2 is FYNNEI. The CDR3 has 14 residues. CDR3 DNA sequence: TGTGCCAGCAGGGGCGACAGGTCGAGGAGGGAGCAGTACTTC. It translates to CASRGDRSRREQYF.

The chain employs TRBV28 and TRBJ1-4; 8 bases are a match to TRBD1. This CDR3 has 14 amino acids. Germline lookup yields CDR1 MDHEN and CDR2 SYDVKM. Losses at the gene ends were 3 bases for V and 10 bases for J; bases not matched to a gene: 7. CDR3 coding DNA: TGTGCCAGCAGTTTCCGAGGACAGGGTGGAAAACTGTTTTTT. It is translated as CASSFRGQGGKLFF.

V usage is TRBV19 and J usage is TRBJ1-2, with D perhaps TRBD1 (5 bases). Germline V lookup: CDR1 LNHDA, CDR2 SQIVND (reference sequence). V lost 6 bases and J lost 6, with 14 bases in between. This CDR3 is 13 amino acids long. CDR3 nucleotides: TGTGCCAGTAGGGGAAGGGGAAGGGATGGCTACACCTTC. Translating gives CASRGRGRDGYTF.

This clone was counted once. The chain uses TRBV4-1 and TRBJ2-1; TRBD2 matches at 11 bases. J lost 10 bases, V lost 0 bases, and 8 bases had no gene match. The CDR3 covers 16 residues. Germline CDR1 reads MGHRA; CDR2 reads YSYEKL. CDR3 in DNA: TGCGCCAGCAGCCAAGAAACTAGCGGGGGAAGACCCGAGCAGTTCTTC. Translation: CASSQETSGGRPEQFF.

The gene calls are TRBV4-1 and TRBJ2-1; 7 bases are shared with TRBD2. From germline, CDR1 is MGHRA and CDR2 YSYEKL. The V gene end was trimmed by 0 bases and the J gene end by 6 bases; junction bases not matched to a gene: 5. CDR3 length equals 15 residues. CDR3 nucleotide sequence: TGCGCCAGCAGCCAAGATCCGGGAGGTGGCAATGAGCAGTTCTTC. This translates into CASSQDPGGGNEQFF.

This rearrangement joins TRBV7-8 to TRBJ1-4; no clear D. Germline loops: CDR1 SGHVS, CDR2 FQNEAQ. The CDR3 has 14 amino acids. V was trimmed by 3 bases and J by 0 bases, leaving 5 bases between them. The CDR3 region has the DNA TGTGCCAGCAGCTTGACAACAACTAATGAAAAACTGTTTTTT. Protein sequence: CASSLTTTNEKLFF.

This chain links TRBV10-3 with TRBJ2-1; D ambiguous. The V gene lost 6 bases and the J gene lost 2 bases, with 8 bases spanning the gap. CDR3 length equals 13 residues. Germline V gene sequence: CDR1 ENHRY, CDR2 SYGVKD. The CDR3, as DNA: TGTGCCATCAGCACCTCTACCTACAATGAGCAGTTCTTC. Amino acid sequence: CAISTSTYNEQFF.

The genes are TRBV10-3 and TRBJ1-1; tentative D call: TRBD1 (5 bases). V shed 10 bases and J shed 0 bases, with 9 bases lying between them. Germline CDR1 reads ENHRY; CDR2 reads SYGVKD. The length of the CDR3 is 12 residues. For the CDR3, the DNA is TGTGCCAGTACAGGAATGAACACTGAAGCTTTCTTT. This translates into CASTGMNTEAFF.

The chain recombines TRBV27 with TRBJ2-7; possible D gene TRBD2, 6 bases. The CDR3 length is 15 residues. V shed 2 bases and J shed 2 bases, with 13 bases lying between them. Germline CDR1 is MNHEY and CDR2 is SMNVEV (reference sequence). The CDR3 region is CASSLRSGVPYEQYF. The CDR3 nucleotides are TGTGCCAGCAGTTTAAGGTCGGGGGTCCCCTACGAGCAGTACTTC.

The chain uses TRBV10-3 and TRBJ2-1; D ambiguous. The germline V gene has CDR1 ENHRY and CDR2 SYGVKD. CDR3 size: 15 residues. Trimming removed 3 bases at V and 7 bases at J, with 16 bases between. The CDR3 DNA is TGTGCCATCAGTGATCACCACTTAACGGGTAATGAGCAGTTCTTC. This gives the protein CAISDHHLTGNEQFF.

The V and J genes are TRBV4-3 and TRBJ2-7; 7 nucleotides align to TRBD1. Germline V gene sequence: CDR1 LGHNA, CDR2 YSLEER. Trimming cost V 1 base and J 5 bases; bases outside gene matches: 8. CDR3 length: 15 residues. The DNA of the CDR3 is TGCGCCAGCAGCCAAGTGAGGACAGGTGCGAACGAGCAGTACTTC. Translating it yields CASSQVRTGANEQYF.

The genes are TRBV7-9 and TRBJ2-3, with TRBD1 matching 7 bases. The CDR3 is 14 residues long. CDR1 SEHNR and CDR2 FQNEAQ come from the germline V gene (reference sequence). Trimming cost V 7 bases and J 2 bases; bases outside gene matches: 6. The CDR3 DNA is TGTGCCAGCACCTACGAGGGGGCCACAGATACGCAGTATTTT. Translating it yields CASTYEGATDTQYF.

The chain employs TRBV9 and TRBJ1-1, with D perhaps matching TRBD1 (6 bases). The germline V and J ends were trimmed by 3 bases and 4 bases, with 16 bases remaining between them. This CDR3 region has 15 residues. Germline CDR1 reads SGDLS; CDR2 reads YYNGEE. CDR3 loop: CASSATGLRLTEAFF. CDR3 nucleotide sequence: TGTGCCAGCAGCGCCACAGGGTTGCGTCTCACTGAAGCTTTCTTT.